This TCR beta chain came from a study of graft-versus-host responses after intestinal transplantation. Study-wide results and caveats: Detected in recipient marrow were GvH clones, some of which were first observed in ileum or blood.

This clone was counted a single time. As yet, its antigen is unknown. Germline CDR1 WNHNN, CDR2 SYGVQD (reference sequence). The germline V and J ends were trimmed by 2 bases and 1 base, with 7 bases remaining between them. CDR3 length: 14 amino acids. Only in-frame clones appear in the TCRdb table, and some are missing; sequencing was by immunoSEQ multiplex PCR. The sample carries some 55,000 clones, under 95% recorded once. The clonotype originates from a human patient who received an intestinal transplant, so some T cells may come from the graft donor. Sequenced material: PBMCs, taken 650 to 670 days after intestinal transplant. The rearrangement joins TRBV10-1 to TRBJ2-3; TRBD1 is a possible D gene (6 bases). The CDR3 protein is CASSEAGGTDTQYF. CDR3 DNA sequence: TGCGCCAGCAGTGAGGCAGGGGGCACAGATACGCAGTATTTT.